The sequence of this T cell receptor (beta chain) was determined in a study of blood T cell repertoires in COVID-19. Study in general: From the United States, Italy and Spain came samples of acute and convalescent COVID-19. PBMCs, B-cell-depleted T cells, or T cells provided the cDNA or gDNA that made up the material.

This clone was observed a single time. This CDR3 comprises 13 residues. Sequencing used immunoSEQ multiplex PCR; TCRdb keeps in-frame clones, though not all of them. The sample lists approximately 120,000 clones, 80% to 95% occurring once. One Seattle source followed patients from active infection through their disease course. The sequence came from a man aged 50-59 years with COVID-19, enrolled during active disease. Sequenced material: peripheral blood. This chain joins TRBV21-1 and TRBJ2-5; the D call of TRBD1 is as the table states it, not checked on the DNA. TRBV21-1 is recorded as a pseudogene. The CDR3: CASSKKGSETQYF. DNA of the CDR3: TGTGCCAGCAGCAAGAAGGGGTCCGAGACCCAGTACTTC.